This T cell receptor beta chain was captured by sequencing in a study of cytomegalovirus exposure and HLA in healthy donors. Trimming stripped 6 bases from V and 1 base from J, with 6 bases between. Germline CDR1 reads SGHNT; CDR2 reads YENEEA. This CDR3 has 12 residues. Study-wide results and limits: A few chains linked to CMV were shown in vitro to be specific for CMV antigens.

The donors, nominally healthy at sampling, likely had unrecorded immune exposures. Regarding this clone: The antigen is undetermined.

Primers included in the PCR were 60 Vbeta and 13 Jbeta primers. In the study's own analysis: In a later analysis, 60 million to 90 million unique TCR beta chains included roughly 11 million shared by two or more donors. Profiling relied on immunoSEQ multiplex PCR, and the TCRdb table lists in-frame clones only, not all of them. That table gives V, J and clone size, and the DNA gave D and trimming. In the table there are some 100,000 clones, around 72% of which are singletons. The specimen sequenced was PBMCs. This clonotype originated in a male donor in good health and CMV-seropositive. The chain links TRBV11-3 to TRBJ1-1, with D unclear. CDR3 in amino acids: CASREGNTEAFF. CDR3 nucleotide sequence: TGTGCCAGCAGAGAGGGGAACACTGAAGCTTTCTTT.